One sample yielded the 32 T cell receptor beta chains listed below, sequenced in a study of monozygotic twins with inflammatory bowel disease. TCRdb re-called the 5' RACE reads and catalogs CDR3 proteins one per entry, DNA excluded. Its clone listing holds approximately 400,000 distinct CDR3 sequences. Sequences were obtained from blood. The receptors shown here come from a human donor with ulcerative colitis or Crohn's disease, or a healthy co-twin of an affected twin (not recorded which).

V usage is TRBV20-1 and J usage is TRBJ1-2; lacking DNA, the TRBD1 call made by TCRdb goes unchecked. CDR3 length: 12 residues. Germline V CDR1 and CDR2: DFQATT, SNEGSKA (reference sequence). CDR3: CSARDRGLGYTF.

V gene TRBV5-1 combines with J gene TRBJ1-1; the D call from TCRdb, TRBD1, cannot be confirmed without DNA. Germline lookup yields CDR1 SGHRS and CDR2 YFSETQ. The CDR3 length is 15 residues. The CDR3 region is CASSLGQDRYTEAFF.

The chain employs TRBV5-5 and TRBJ2-3; lacking DNA, the TRBD1 call made by TCRdb goes unchecked. The CDR3 extends over 16 amino acids. Germline CDR1 is SGHKS and CDR2 is YYEKEE (reference sequence). Here the CDR3 reads CASSLDRGRSADTQYF.

The chain carries TRBV18 and TRBJ1-2; TCRdb selects TRBD1, and the lack of DNA leaves this call unchecked. CDR3 length equals 17 residues. Germline CDR1 is KGHSH and CDR2 is LQKENI. The CDR3 loop reads CASSPLGQGGFIYGYTF. The full variable domain, its missing parts supplied by reference TRBV18 and TRBJ1-2, is NAGVMQNPRHLVRRRGQEARLRCSPMKGHSHVYWYRQLPEEGLKFMVYLQKENIIDESGMPKERFSAEFPKEGPSILRIQQVVRGDSAAYFCASSPLGQGGFIYGYTFGSGTRLTVV.

This chain connects TRBV7-2 to TRBJ2-4; TCRdb proposes TRBD2, but this gene call is untestable without DNA. From germline, CDR1 is SGHTA and CDR2 FQGNSA. The CDR3 has 16 residues. The CDR3 loop reads CASRGVAGLAKNIQYF.

CDR3 in amino acids: CASSLAQLNEQFF. The J gene is TRBJ2-1, the V gene TRBV5-1. This CDR3 comprises 13 residues. CDR1 SGHRS and CDR2 YFSETQ come from the germline V gene. Variable domain in full (rest from reference TRBV5-1 and TRBJ2-1): KAGVTQTPRYLIKTRGQQVTLSCSPISGHRSVSWYQQTPGQGLQFLFEYFSETQRNKGNFPGRFSGRQFSNSRSEMNVSTLELGDSALYLCASSLAQLNEQFFGPGTRLTVL.

The CDR3 region is CASSGPPRDTIYF. The chain uses TRBV5-1 and TRBJ1-3. The CDR3 extends over 13 amino acids. Germline V gene sequence: CDR1 SGHRS, CDR2 YFSETQ.

This chain uses TRBV6-2 or TRBV6-3 with TRBJ1-5; TCRdb reports TRBD1, a call that lacks DNA to check it against. The CDR3 is made up of 16 amino acids. Per germline, CDR1 MNHEY and CDR2 SVGEGT. The CDR3 region is CATGTRSLRSNQPQHF.

The chain joins TRBV7-9 to TRBJ2-3; TCRdb gives TRBD2 as the D gene, but with no DNA this cannot be confirmed. The CDR3 is made up of 17 amino acids. CDR1 and CDR2 (germline): SEHNR, FQNEAQ (reference sequence). The CDR3 reads CASSFRPSGSGEDTQYF.

The chain carries TRBV4-1 and TRBJ1-1; TCRdb calls TRBD1, which cannot be checked without DNA. The germline V gene has CDR1 MGHRA and CDR2 YSYEKL. The CDR3 extends over 15 amino acids. The CDR3 spells CASSQEGQGDTEAFF.

This chain uses TRBV5-1 with TRBJ2-1; TCRdb lists TRBD2, though no DNA is available to test this call. The CDR3 covers 12 residues. Per germline, CDR1 SGHRS and CDR2 YFSETQ. The chain's CDR3 is CASSPSGREQFF.

The chain employs TRBV5-1 and TRBJ2-2; TCRdb returns TRBD2, unconfirmable since there is no DNA. The germline CDR1 and CDR2 sequences are SGHRS and YFSETQ. The CDR3 runs to 14 residues. CDR3 residues: CASGGDLNTGELFF.

The J gene is TRBJ2-3, the V gene TRBV15; TCRdb's D call of TRBD2 is untestable without DNA. This CDR3 contains 15 residues. Germline V CDR1 and CDR2: LNHNV, YYDKDF (reference sequence). CDR3 in amino acids: CATSRGWAEGHTQYF.

The chain is built from TRBV9 and TRBJ2-3; the D call of TRBD2 rests on TCRdb alone, since no DNA is present to check it. CDR3 length: 17 amino acids. Germline CDR1 SGDLS, CDR2 YYNGEE. CDR3 protein: CASSVGTSGIPTDTQYF.

The gene calls are TRBV5-1 and TRBJ2-1. CDR3 length equals 16 residues. Germline lookup yields CDR1 SGHRS and CDR2 YFSETQ. This chain's CDR3 is CASSLAPDSSYNEQFF.

The chain employs TRBV7-2 and TRBJ2-5; checking the TCRdb D call of TRBD1 is not possible without DNA. The germline V gene has CDR1 SGHTA and CDR2 FQGNSA. The CDR3 sequence is 16 residues long. The CDR3 loop is CASSFEDYPNRETQYF.

The chain couples TRBV6-5 to TRBJ2-1; the TCRdb D gene call, TRBD2, has no DNA to confirm it. Germline CDR1 MNHEY, CDR2 SVGAGI. CDR3 length equals 15 residues. CDR3 protein: CASSYVGRGGTNKFF.

This sequence joins TRBV5-1 and TRBJ1-1; TCRdb's D gene call, TRBD1, goes unchecked for lack of DNA. This CDR3 spans 13 amino acids. CDR1 SGHRS and CDR2 YFSETQ come from the germline V gene. The CDR3 sequence is CASSSSGVTEAFF.

The rearrangement links TRBV7-9 to TRBJ2-2; TCRdb's D call of TRBD1 is untestable without DNA. This CDR3 has 17 amino acids. Germline-derived CDR1 and CDR2 are SEHNR and FQNEAQ (reference sequence). The CDR3: CASSPFGTGVGTGELFF. The variable domain in full, with the rest retrieved from reference TRBV7-9 and TRBJ2-2, is DTGVSQNPRHKITKRGQNVTFRCDPISEHNRLYWYRQTLGQGPEFLTYFQNEAQLEKSRLLSDRFSAERPKGSFSTLEIQRTEQGDSAMYLCASSPFGTGVGTGELFFGEGSRLTVL.

The chain couples TRBV7-9 to TRBJ2-7. The CDR3 is 15 amino acids. Germline V CDR1 and CDR2: SEHNR, FQNEAQ (reference sequence). This CDR3 reads CASSLDPVNSYEQYF.

The V call is TRBV20-1, the J call TRBJ2-7; the TRBD2 assignment by TCRdb is unverifiable without DNA. The CDR3 sequence is 14 residues long. Germline-derived CDR1 and CDR2 are DFQATT and SNEGSKA (reference sequence). The CDR3 spells CSASMAGGPYEQYF.

The J gene is TRBJ2-7, the V gene TRBV30. Per the germline V gene, CDR1 is GTSNPN and CDR2 is SVGIG (reference sequence). There are 14 residues in the CDR3. The CDR3 sequence: CGWNVYGEGYEQYF. The full variable domain, completed using reference TRBV30 and TRBJ2-7, is SQTIHQWPATLVQPVGSPLSLECTVEGTSNPNLYWYRQAAGRGLQLLFYSVGIGQISSEVPQNLSASRPQDRQFILSSKKLLLSDSGFYLCGWNVYGEGYEQYFGPGTRLTVT.

The chain recombines TRBV20-1 with TRBJ2-7; the D call of TRBD1 rests on TCRdb alone, since no DNA is present to check it. From germline, CDR1 is DFQATT and CDR2 SNEGSKA (reference sequence). CDR3 length equals 13 residues. CDR3 sequence reads: CSVGQEFPYEQYF.

The chain links TRBV19 to TRBJ2-6; TCRdb lists TRBD1, though no DNA is available to test this call. Germline V gives CDR1 LNHDA, CDR2 SQIVND (reference sequence). This CDR3 spans 15 amino acids. The CDR3 reads CASSPGQGIANVLTF.

J is TRBJ2-3 and V is TRBV2; TCRdb proposes TRBD1, but this gene call is untestable without DNA. Germline CDR1 and CDR2: SNHLY and FYNNEI. The CDR3 contains 17 residues. This CDR3 reads CASVQERGRGMADTQYF.

The chain recombines TRBV7-2 with TRBJ1-1. The CDR3 has 12 residues. CDR1 is SGHTA and CDR2 is FQGNSA in the germline V gene. The CDR3: CASSRRGGDPFF.

The V gene is TRBV20-1, the J gene TRBJ1-6. Per germline, CDR1 DFQATT and CDR2 SNEGSKA (reference sequence). The CDR3 spans 17 residues. The CDR3 loop reads CSAPIMGRHSYNSPLHF.

The CDR3 spells CSVSGRFLHEQYF. This chain connects TRBV29-1 to TRBJ2-7; the D call from TCRdb, TRBD2, cannot be confirmed without DNA. The CDR3 sequence is 13 residues long. Germline-derived CDR1 and CDR2 are SQVTM and ANQGSEA.

The genes are TRBV5-1 and TRBJ2-2; lacking DNA, the TRBD2 call made by TCRdb goes unchecked. The CDR3 is 16 residues long. Germline V gene data show CDR1 as SGHRS and CDR2 as YFSETQ. The CDR3 sequence is CASSLLAGTDTGELFF.

The genes are TRBV19 and TRBJ2-6. Germline CDR1 reads LNHDA; CDR2 reads SQIVND (reference sequence). CDR3 size: 15 residues. The CDR3 spells CASSPGGSGANVLTF. Supplemented by reference TRBV19 and TRBJ2-6, the full variable domain reads DGGITQSPKYLFRKEGQNVTLSCEQNLNHDAMYWYRQDPGQGLRLIYYSQIVNDFQKGDIAEGYSVSREKKESFPLTVTSAQKNPTAFYLCASSPGGSGANVLTFGAGSRLTVL.

This chain uses TRBV5-1 with TRBJ2-1. From germline, CDR1 is SGHRS and CDR2 YFSETQ. This CDR3 is built from 16 residues. CDR3 amino acids: CASSLLGQGLDNEQFF. Looking up the rest from reference TRBV5-1 and TRBJ2-1 gives the full variable domain: KAGVTQTPRYLIKTRGQQVTLSCSPISGHRSVSWYQQTPGQGLQFLFEYFSETQRNKGNFPGRFSGRQFSNSRSEMNVSTLELGDSALYLCASSLLGQGLDNEQFFGPGTRLTVL.

The chain joins TRBV20-1 to TRBJ1-6; the TRBD1 assignment by TCRdb is unverifiable without DNA. The CDR3 loop spans 13 amino acids. Germline lookup yields CDR1 DFQATT and CDR2 SNEGSKA (reference sequence). This CDR3 reads CSAPGQGVRPLHF.